The entry that follows covers one T cell receptor (beta chain) sequence. Sequencing was performed with immunoSEQ multiplex PCR; in TCRdb, only in-frame clones are kept and a portion is missing. Here the sample spans around 110,000 clones, about 89% being singletons. The CDR3 loop spans 12 amino acids. Germline CDR1 and CDR2: SQVTM and ANQGSEA. Deletions cut 3 bases from V and 5 bases from J, with 9 bases between. The data stem from a study of PD-L1 blockade in urothelial cancer. Noted time point: peripheral blood 6 weeks after treatment start. Peripheral blood mononuclear cells were collected from every patient before and during treatment, yielding between 1 and 8 samples per patient.

The input for sequencing was PBMCs, taken around atezolizumab (anti-PD-L1) treatment. This chain links TRBV29-1 with TRBJ2-3; TRBD2 might be the D (6 bases). The receptor was derived from a man in his fifties or sixties with urothelial cancer. CDR3 region: CSVEGGVDTQYF. The CDR3 DNA reads as TGCAGCGTTGAGGGGGGAGTAGATACGCAGTATTTT.